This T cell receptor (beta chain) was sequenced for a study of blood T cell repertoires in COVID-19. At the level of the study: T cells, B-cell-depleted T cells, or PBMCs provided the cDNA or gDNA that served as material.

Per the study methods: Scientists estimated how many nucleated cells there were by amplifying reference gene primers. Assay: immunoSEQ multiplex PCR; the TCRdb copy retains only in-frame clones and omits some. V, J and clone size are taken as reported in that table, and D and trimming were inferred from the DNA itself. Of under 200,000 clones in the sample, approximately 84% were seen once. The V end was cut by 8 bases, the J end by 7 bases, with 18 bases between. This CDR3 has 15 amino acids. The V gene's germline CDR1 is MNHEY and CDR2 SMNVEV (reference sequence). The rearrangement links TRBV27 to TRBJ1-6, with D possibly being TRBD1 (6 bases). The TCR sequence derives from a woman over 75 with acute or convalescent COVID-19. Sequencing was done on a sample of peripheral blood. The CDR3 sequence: CASGPRGNYNSPLHF. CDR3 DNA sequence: TGTGCCAGCGGGCCTAGGGGGAACTACAATTCACCCCTCCACTTT.